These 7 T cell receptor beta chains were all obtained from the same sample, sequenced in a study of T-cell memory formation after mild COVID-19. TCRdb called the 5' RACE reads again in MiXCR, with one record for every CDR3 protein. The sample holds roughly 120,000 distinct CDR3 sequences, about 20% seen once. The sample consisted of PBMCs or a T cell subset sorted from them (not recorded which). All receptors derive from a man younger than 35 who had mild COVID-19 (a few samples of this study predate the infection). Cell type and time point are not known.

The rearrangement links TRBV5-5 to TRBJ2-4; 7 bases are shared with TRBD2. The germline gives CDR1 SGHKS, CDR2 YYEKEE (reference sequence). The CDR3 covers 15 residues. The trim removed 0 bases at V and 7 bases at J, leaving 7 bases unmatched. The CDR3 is CASSLGRSGDNIQYF. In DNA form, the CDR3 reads TGTGCCAGCAGCTTGGGCCGAAGCGGGGATAACATTCAGTACTTC.

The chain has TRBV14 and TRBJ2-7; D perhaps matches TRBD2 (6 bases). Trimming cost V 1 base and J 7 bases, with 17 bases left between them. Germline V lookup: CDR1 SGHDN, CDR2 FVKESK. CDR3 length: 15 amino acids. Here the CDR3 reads CASSQALRGPGEQYF. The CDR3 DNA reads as TGTGCCAGCAGCCAAGCTTTGCGGGGCCCTGGAGAGCAGTACTTC.

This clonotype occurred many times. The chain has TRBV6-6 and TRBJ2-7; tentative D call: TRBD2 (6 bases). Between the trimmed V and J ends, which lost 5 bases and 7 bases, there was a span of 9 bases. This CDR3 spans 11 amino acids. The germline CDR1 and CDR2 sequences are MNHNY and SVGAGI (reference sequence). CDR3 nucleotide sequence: TGTGCCAGCAGTCCCGGACTAGAGCAGTACGTC. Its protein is CASSPGLEQYV.

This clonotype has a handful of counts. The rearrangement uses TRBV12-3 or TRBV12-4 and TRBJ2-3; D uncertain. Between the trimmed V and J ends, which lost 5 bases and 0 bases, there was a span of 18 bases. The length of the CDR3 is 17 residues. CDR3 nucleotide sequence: TGTGCCAGCAGTCCCACCCCCTCAGGTACAAGCACAGATACGCAGTATTTT. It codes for CASSPTPSGTSTDTQYF.

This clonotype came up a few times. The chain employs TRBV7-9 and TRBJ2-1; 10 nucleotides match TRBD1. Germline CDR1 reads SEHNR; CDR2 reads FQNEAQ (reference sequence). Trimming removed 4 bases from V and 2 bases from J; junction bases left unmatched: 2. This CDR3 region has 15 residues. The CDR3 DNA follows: TGTGCCAGCAGCTACGGACAGGGGGCCTACAATGAGCAGTTCTTC. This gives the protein CASSYGQGAYNEQFF.

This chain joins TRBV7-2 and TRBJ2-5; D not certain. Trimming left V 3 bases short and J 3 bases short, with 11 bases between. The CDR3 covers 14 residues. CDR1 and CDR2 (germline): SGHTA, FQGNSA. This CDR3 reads CASSFLVGKETQYF. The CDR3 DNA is TGTGCCAGCAGCTTCCTGGTAGGGAAAGAGACCCAGTACTTC.

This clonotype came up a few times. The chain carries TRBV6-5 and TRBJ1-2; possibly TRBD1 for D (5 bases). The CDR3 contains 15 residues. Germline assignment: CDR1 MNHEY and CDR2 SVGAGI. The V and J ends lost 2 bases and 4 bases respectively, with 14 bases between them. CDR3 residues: CASSYGGEGGYGYTF. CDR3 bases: TGTGCCAGCAGTTACGGGGGAGAGGGCGGCTATGGCTACACCTTC.